This TCR delta chain was obtained from a study of DNA immune sequencing with unique molecular identifiers (dated by TCRdb to about 2020). Regarding the study in general: gammadelta T cells were enriched from buffy coats using immunomagnetic cell separation, and their genomic DNA was sequenced. For the enriched versus non-enriched comparison, around 94 ng enriched gammadelta T-cell DNA and roughly 1,000 ng non-enriched PBMC DNA were sequenced. Validation of the sequencing method was done both on synthetic reference molecules and on blood samples taken from healthy individuals. Fluorescence-activated cell sorting was used to enrich gammadelta T cells from PBMC of over eight healthy individuals. Healthy individuals were used as donors, and sorted peripheral blood gammadelta T cells were profiled from around eleven of these donors. An ultrasensitive DNA-based TRD repertoire sequencing method using PCR-introduced unique molecular identifiers was developed and validated in the study.

The CDR3 sequence holds 18 residues, the cysteine and phenylalanine included. The retained sequence is limited to the CDR3, 54 bases, with the frame set at the first base. The germline V gene specifies GEAIGNYY as CDR1 and EKD as CDR2. Only a few counts were recorded for this clone. There is no known antigen for this receptor. TCRdb pairs this DNA with a much larger clone's protein that differs at residue 3, likely a read error; the protein shown was translated from the DNA. The paper as a whole reports these results and caveats: Healthy donors differed in TRD repertoire diversity, and several donors were highly oligoclonal, meaning the top 5 clonotypes made up more than half of productive molecules. Novel TRD sequences not targeted by the primers cannot be detected with the primer-based approach. Among clonotypes from healthy donors, the most common TRD rearrangement was TRDV2 paired with TRDJ1.

Library prep was done by multiplex PCR. A 32-plex assay amplified the genomic DNA, with primers for all 8 TRDV and 4 TRDJ genes spanning the CDR3. A 12-nucleotide UMI was attached over roughly 3 barcoding PCR cycles, and a second PCR was then run with Illumina adapter primers. AMPure XP beads were used to purify the libraries, whose quality was checked on a Fragment Analyzer using the HS NGS Fragment kit. The sequencing was run with an Illumina MiniSeq mid-output kit, including about 20% PhiX, and 150 cycles of paired-end reads. Turning to the authors' computational methods: MIGEC version 1.2.9 was used to process the reads, grouping reads by UMI and building error-corrected consensus sequences. Post-processing used modified VDJtools version 1.2.1 scripts and the tcR R package. Clone calls in TCRdb were regenerated from the public reads with CATT, after which identical DNA sequences shared one row. None of the V and J calls come from the authors' own analysis; TCRdb made them. This sample comprises about 710 delta-chain clones, 4% to 5.5% of them detected only once. The top ten clonotypes cover 73% of the sample.

The clonotype was recovered from a human donor in good health. Recombination connected TRDV2 to TRDJ1; 7 bases in the middle match TRDD3. Sequencing was performed on gamma-delta T cells from PBMCs. The CDR3 protein is CAYDTVASTGVPTDKLIF. The DNA is as follows: TGTGCCTATGACACCGTGGCCAGTACTGGGGTCCCAACCGATAAACTCATCTTT.